The entry below gives a single T cell receptor beta chain sequence along with its context. This specimen belongs to a study of blood T cell repertoires in COVID-19. TCRdb's table, derived via immunoSEQ multiplex PCR, lists solely in-frame clones and lacks some. The sample lists 200,000 to 250,000 clones, nearly 85% occurring once. This CDR3 has 17 residues. V shed 0 bases, J shed 6 bases, and the junction held 12 bases outside the gene matches. Germline-derived CDR1 and CDR2 are SGDLS and YYNGEE. The sample consisted of peripheral blood. The chain employs TRBV9 and TRBJ2-1, with 7 positions matching TRBD2. This clonotype originated in a woman aged 25 to 45 with COVID-19, enrolled during active disease. The DNA for the CDR3 is TGTGCCAGCAGCGTAGTAGCTAGCGGATCCCAAAGCAATGAGCAGTTCTTC. Translating it yields CASSVVASGSQSNEQFF.